In its sample, the clone carrying this TCR beta chain was seen a few times. Its antigen remains unknown. The sample is drawn from a study of blood T cells in healthy people across ages. Findings of the study overall: The authors considered diversity estimates from one million T cells to be underestimates. With unsorted PBMCs, a conclusive comparison of naive versus antigen-experienced cells was not possible. CMV status of donors was unknown, possibly confounding expanded clonotype changes.

Germline-derived CDR1 and CDR2 are SGHTA and FQGNSA. The trim removed 3 bases at V and 8 bases at J, leaving 2 bases unmatched. CDR3 size: 15 residues. A sample-barcoded 5' primer and a J-beta primer mix were used in a second PCR of roughly 7 to 12 cycles. A single record per CDR3 protein comes from TCRdb applying MiXCR to the 5' RACE reads. In the table there are 1.5 million to 2 million distinct CDR3 sequences, around half of which are singletons. Material: blood. The TCR comes from a middle-aged woman in good health. The chain employs TRBV7-2 and TRBJ2-1; 15 positions agree with TRBD2. CDR3 bases: TGTGCCAGCAGCTTGGGACTAGCGGGGGGCTATGAGCAGTTCTTC. This gives the protein CASSLGLAGGYEQFF.